The 10 T cell receptor beta chains below were found in one sample sequenced in a study of T cell clones after liver transplantation. The data were produced by immunoSEQ multiplex PCR, yet TCRdb's version contains in-frame clones alone and is incomplete. The table includes around 97,000 clones, about 88% detected once. This specimen was CD4+ T cells from blood, taken around 50 months after liver transplant. These receptors originate from a human patient who received a liver transplant. Some T cells may originate from the graft donor.

The CDR3 reads CASSLMSGAYEQYF. CDR3 in DNA: TGTGCCAGCAGCTTAATGAGCGGAGCCTACGAGCAGTACTTC. This sequence joins TRBV7-2 and TRBJ2-7; the D gene is possibly TRBD2 (5 bases). The CDR3 extends over 14 amino acids. The germline V gene encodes CDR1 SGHTA and CDR2 FQGNSA. V lost 2 bases to trimming and J lost 2 bases, with 10 bases between them.

The chain recombines TRBV27 with TRBJ2-1; D ambiguous. The CDR3 runs to 11 residues. Germline V gene sequence: CDR1 MNHEY, CDR2 SMNVEV (reference sequence). V was shortened by 7 bases and J by 3 bases, with 4 bases between the two germline ends. The DNA for the CDR3 is TGTGCCAGCACCCTCTACAATGAGCAGTTCTTC. Translating it yields CASTLYNEQFF.

For this clone: This sample also contains other DNA sequences that code for the same CDR3. This chain joins TRBV18 and TRBJ2-5; D is ambiguous. Germline-derived CDR1 and CDR2 are KGHSH and LQKENI. The CDR3 runs to 12 residues. V dropped 1 base and J dropped 4 bases, with 4 bases sitting between them. The CDR3 region has the DNA TGTGCCAGCTCACCACTCGGAGAGACCCAGTACTTC. Translation gives CASSPLGETQYF.

V and J are TRBV30 and TRBJ1-4; 8 nucleotides agree with TRBD1. V dropped 0 bases and J dropped 8; count of bases not matched to a gene: 2. Germline lookup yields CDR1 GTSNPN and CDR2 SVGIG (reference sequence). The CDR3 runs 13 residues. DNA for the CDR3: TGTGCCTGGAGTGTCACAGGGGGGGAAAAACTGTTTTTT. Translation gives CAWSVTGGEKLFF.

Points on this clone: The junction does not match germline at one end; this may be a read error. The CDR3 sequence: CSVNPGSGYIF. The CDR3 nucleotides are TGCAGTGTCAACCCCGGGAGTGGCTACATCTTC. V gene TRBV20-1 combines with J gene TRBJ1-2; unclear D gene. Germline V gene lookup returns CDR1 DFQATT and CDR2 SNEGSKA (reference sequence). This CDR3 has 11 amino acids.

The CDR3 reads CASSYGTSNEQFF. DNA of the CDR3: TGTGCCAGCAGCTACGGGACTAGCAATGAGCAGTTCTTC. The chain joins TRBV27 to TRBJ2-1, with 8 bases lining up with TRBD2. CDR3 size: 13 residues. V was pared by 6 bases and J by 6 bases, with 4 bases of the junction left unmatched. Germline V gives CDR1 MNHEY, CDR2 SMNVEV (reference sequence).

The CDR3 DNA follows: TGTGCCAGCAGCTTACAGGGTGAGATGAGAAGCACCGGGGAGCTGTTTTTT. As protein: CASSLQGEMRSTGELFF. The rearrangement links TRBV7-8 to TRBJ2-2; a weak D match, TRBD1 (5 bases). The CDR3 is 17 residues long. Germline values: CDR1 SGHVS, CDR2 FQNEAQ. The germline V and J ends were trimmed by 2 bases and 4 bases, with 17 bases remaining between them.

This chain connects TRBV6-5 to TRBJ2-7, with TRBD2 matching over 8 bases. J gave up 3 bases and V 5 bases, and 3 bases lay outside the gene matches. There are 13 residues in the CDR3. Germline-derived CDR1 and CDR2 are MNHEY and SVGAGI. The CDR3 is CASSTGTSYEQYF. In DNA form, the CDR3 reads TGTGCCAGCAGTACCGGGACTAGCTACGAGCAGTACTTC.

The chain carries TRBV19 and TRBJ1-2, with a tentative D call TRBD1 (5 bases). CDR3 length: 15 amino acids. Germline V gene data show CDR1 as LNHDA and CDR2 as SQIVND (reference sequence). V lost 4 bases to trimming and J lost 1 base, with 13 bases between them. CDR3 sequence reads: CASSTAGTFNYGYTF. In nucleotides, the CDR3 is TGTGCCAGTAGTACCGCCGGGACCTTTAACTATGGCTACACCTTC.

This chain links TRBV6-1 with TRBJ2-7; D is possibly TRBD1 (6 bases). V dropped 7 bases and J dropped 3 bases, with 19 bases sitting between them. This CDR3 is 15 amino acids long. Germline V gives CDR1 MNHNS, CDR2 SASEGT. This chain's CDR3 is CASNLQGAGHYEQYF. The CDR3 coding sequence is TGTGCCAGCAACCTACAGGGCGCCGGCCACTACGAGCAGTACTTC.